Following are 15 T cell receptor beta chains from one sample sequenced in a study of blood T cell repertoires in COVID-19. Generated by immunoSEQ multiplex PCR, the TCRdb table keeps only in-frame clones and is missing some. The top ten clones hold approximately 3.8% of a sample with approximately 210,000 clones, approximately 86% of them seen once. The specimen sequenced was peripheral blood. The receptors originated from a woman of 80 years or more with acute or convalescent COVID-19.

Here the CDR3 DNA reads TGTGCCAGCAGCTTAGACAGCGCGGGGGGGCTTAGGGATACGCAGTATTTT. The encoded protein is CASSLDSAGGLRDTQYF. This chain connects TRBV7-2 to TRBJ2-3; TRBD2 matches 9 bases. Germline V lookup: CDR1 SGHTA, CDR2 FQGNSA. The length of the CDR3 is 17 residues. After removal of 1 base from V and 6 bases from J, the junction contained 11 bases not matched to a gene.

CDR3 DNA: TGTGCCAGCAGCCAACCCGGGGGGCTCGGGGGTGAGCAGTTCTTC. Its protein product is CASSQPGGLGGEQFF. V usage is TRBV4-2 and J usage is TRBJ2-1; D is perhaps TRBD2 (7 bases). The CDR3 spans 15 residues. Looked up from germline, CDR1 is LGHNA and CDR2 is YNFKEQ. The V gene lost 2 bases and the J gene lost 9 bases, with 17 bases spanning the gap.

This clone has just a few counts. The gene calls are TRBV28 and TRBJ1-3; D might be TRBD1 (5 bases). Germline CDR1 and CDR2: MDHEN and SYDVKM. The CDR3 runs 15 residues. V was pared by 5 bases and J by 4 bases, with 15 bases between. The CDR3 here is CASSGIRAGGNTIYF. CDR3 sequence (DNA): TGTGCCAGCAGTGGGATAAGGGCAGGGGGAAACACCATATATTTT.

The gene calls are TRBV19 and TRBJ1-1; D is undetermined. The CDR3 spans 14 residues. V was cut by 7 bases and J by 5 bases, with 17 bases left in between. Germline values: CDR1 LNHDA, CDR2 SQIVND (reference sequence). CDR3 in amino acids: CASTLVLRETEAFF. Here the CDR3 DNA reads TGTGCCAGTACCCTGGTGCTAAGGGAGACTGAAGCTTTCTTT.

This clone was found a few times. The V call is TRBV7-9, the J call TRBJ1-1; D unresolved. CDR1 and CDR2 from the germline V gene are SEHNR and FQNEAQ (reference sequence). Trimming shortened V by 6 bases and J by 14 bases, and 10 bases separated the two germline ends. This CDR3 has 9 amino acids. CDR3 residues: CASRPSEFF. DNA for the CDR3: TGTGCCAGCAGGCCCTCAGAATTCTTT.

Remarks on this clone: The sample carries other DNA sequences with the same CDR3. The chain carries TRBV28 and TRBJ2-7; 7 bases agree with TRBD2. Unmatched junction bases numbered 3, after V lost 3 bases and J lost 4 bases. The CDR3 covers 13 residues. Germline V lookup: CDR1 MDHEN, CDR2 SYDVKM. CDR3 bases: TGTGCCAGCAGTTTTGGGGGAGGGTACGAGCAGTACTTC. Its protein is CASSFGGGYEQYF.

The V call is TRBV4-1, the J call TRBJ1-1, with 10 bases fitting TRBD1. This CDR3 comprises 15 residues. Germline V gene sequence: CDR1 MGHRA, CDR2 YSYEKL. V lost 2 bases to trimming and J lost 2 bases; unmatched junction nucleotides: 2. CDR3 DNA: TGCGCCAGCAGCCAATGGGACAGGGGAAACACTGAAGCTTTCTTT. It specifies CASSQWDRGNTEAFF.

This clone appeared a few times. This chain connects TRBV3-1 (or the pseudogene TRBV3-2) to TRBJ1-1, with D possibly TRBD1 on 5 matching bases. From germline, CDR1 is LGHDT and CDR2 YNNKEL (reference sequence). This CDR3 spans 14 amino acids. Trimming took off 1 base at V and 5 bases at J, with 11 bases between the two ends. The chain's CDR3 is CASSQGGGWTEAFF. The CDR3 DNA follows: TGTGCCAGCAGCCAAGGCGGGGGATGGACTGAAGCTTTCTTT.

The chain is built from TRBV6-1 and TRBJ1-2; D unclear. CDR3 size: 12 residues. Germline CDR1 MNHNS, CDR2 SASEGT. V dropped 3 bases and J dropped 1 base, with 3 bases sitting between them. CDR3 coding DNA: TGTGCCAGCAGTGAGAGTAACTATGGCTACACCTTC. Translating gives CASSESNYGYTF.

The rearrangement joins TRBV19 to TRBJ2-3; D not resolved. CDR1 and CDR2 (germline): LNHDA, SQIVND (reference sequence). The CDR3 runs 11 residues. V lost 4 bases and J 4 bases, leaving 3 bases between the germline ends. DNA of the CDR3: TGTGCCAGTAGTACGGCAGATACGCAGTATTTT. Translated, it gives CASSTADTQYF.

The chain couples TRBV6-5 to TRBJ2-1; D call uncertain. The germline V gene encodes CDR1 MNHEY and CDR2 SVGAGI. Trimming removed 0 bases at V and 4 bases at J, with 10 bases between. The CDR3 consists of 15 residues. For the CDR3, the DNA is TGTGCCAGCAGTTACTCCACAAGAACGTACAATGAGCAGTTCTTC. It encodes CASSYSTRTYNEQFF.

This chain connects TRBV27 to TRBJ2-7; TRBD1 aligns across 8 bases. The germline V gene has CDR1 MNHEY and CDR2 SMNVEV (reference sequence). The CDR3 sequence is 16 residues long. J was trimmed by 3 bases and V by 6 bases; bases with no gene match: 13. The CDR3, as DNA: TGTGCCAGCAGCTCCGACAGGGGAAATAGCTTCTACGAGCAGTACTTC. Its translation: CASSSDRGNSFYEQYF.

The rearrangement links TRBV7-2 to TRBJ2-7; 7 bases are shared with TRBD1. V shed 6 bases, J shed 7 bases, and the junction held 9 bases outside the gene matches. In germline, CDR1 is SGHTA, CDR2 FQGNSA. The CDR3 sequence is 13 residues long. This CDR3 reads CASSGTAPQEQYF. As DNA, the CDR3 is TGTGCCAGCAGTGGGACAGCGCCCCAGGAGCAGTACTTC.

This chain connects TRBV4-1 to TRBJ2-3; no definite D call. V was trimmed by 1 base and J by 6 bases, leaving 11 bases between them. Germline CDR1 reads MGHRA; CDR2 reads YSYEKL. The CDR3 length is 14 residues. CDR3 in DNA: TGCGCCAGCAGCCAAGTGGGCCCACCCGATACGCAGTATTTT. The encoded protein is CASSQVGPPDTQYF.

The V gene is TRBV6-5, the J gene TRBJ2-7, with a weak D call TRBD2 (6 bases). Germline CDR1 MNHEY, CDR2 SVGAGI. The CDR3 extends over 15 amino acids. Trimming removed 6 bases from V and 2 bases from J, with 17 bases in between. CDR3 amino acids: CASRHGGTTTYEQYF. The CDR3 nucleotides are TGTGCCAGCAGGCACGGGGGTACGACTACCTACGAGCAGTACTTC.